Listed below are T cell receptor beta chains from one sample, sequenced in a study of blood T cell repertoires in COVID-19. The repertoire was sequenced with immunoSEQ multiplex PCR; TCRdb's copy has only in-frame clones and lacks some. Found here are fewer than 130,000 clones, roughly 80% of them singletons; the top ten hold roughly 20%. Sequencing was done on a sample of peripheral blood. These receptors were obtained from a man between 65 and 85 years old with active or convalescent COVID-19. Each CDR3 is given with its conserved first and last residue. The order of the fields is clone size, V gene, J gene, D gene, CDR3 protein, CDR3 DNA. D genes are given only for firm matches. Some rows mark clone size as missing; the rest say once, few, many or name a class of expanded clone.

NA	TRBV2	TRBJ1-2	NA	CASSLGQNYGYTF	TGTGCCAGCTCCCTTGGACAGAACTATGGCTACACCTTC
NA	TRBV24-1	TRBJ2-5	NA	CATSVGGAGRTETQYF	TGTGCCACCAGTGTGGGGGGGGCCGGGCGCACAGAGACCCAGTACTTC
NA	TRBV6-5	TRBJ1-4	TRBD1	CAGQGVGMEKLFF	TGTGCCGGGCAGGGGGTCGGGATGGAAAAACTGTTTTTT
NA	TRBV19	TRBJ2-7	NA	CASSIGGPSHSYEQYF	TGTGCCAGTAGTATTGGAGGGCCATCCCACTCCTACGAGCAGTACTTC
NA	TRBV19	TRBJ1-5	NA	CASTGTSHQPQHF	TGTGCCAGTACCGGGACAAGCCATCAGCCCCAGCATTTT
NA	TRBV10-1	TRBJ2-7	TRBD1	CASSESGQDEYKQYF	TGCGCCAGCAGTGAGTCTGGACAGGACGAGTATAAGCAGTACTTC
NA	TRBV12-5	TRBJ1-4	NA	CASSLFPFKLFF	TGTGCTAGTTCCCTATTCCCTTTTAAGCTGTTTTTT
NA	TRBV4-2	TRBJ1-4	TRBD1	CASSPLPGRGFNEKLFF	TGTGCCAGCAGCCCTCTCCCAGGCAGGGGGTTTAATGAAAAACTGTTTTTT
NA	TRBV5-1	TRBJ2-7	TRBD2	CASSLLAGLYYEQYF	TGCGCCAGCAGCCTGCTAGCGGGATTGTACTACGAGCAGTACTTC
NA	TRBV6-1	TRBJ1-5	NA	CASSESALQPQHF	TGTGCCAGCAGTGAAAGCGCGCTTCAGCCCCAGCATTTT
NA	TRBV30	TRBJ1-5	NA	CAWRRDSNLDQPQHF	TGTGCCTGGAGGAGGGACTCCAACCTCGACCAGCCCCAGCATTTT
NA	TRBV2	TRBJ1-5	TRBD1	CASSGLGQGDQPQHF	TGTGCCAGCAGTGGACTTGGACAGGGGGATCAGCCCCAGCATTTT
once	TRBV3-1/TRBV3-2	TRBJ1-1	TRBD1	CASSQGAGGKGAFF	TGTGCCAGCAGCCAAGGGGCAGGGGGCAAGGGAGCTTTCTTT
NA	TRBV5-1	TRBJ2-3	NA	CASSVEGQGSTDTQYF	TGCGCCAGCAGCGTTGAAGGTCAGGGTAGCACAGATACGCAGTATTTT
NA	TRBV15	TRBJ1-2	NA	CATSRGEGRIYGYTF	TGTGCCACCAGCAGAGGGGAGGGTCGAATCTATGGCTACACCTTC
NA	TRBV30	TRBJ1-1	NA	CAAESGAQGTEAFF	TGTGCCGCCGAATCAGGGGCGCAGGGGACTGAAGCTTTCTTT
NA	TRBV2	TRBJ2-1	TRBD1	CASRFTGTGGENEQFF	TGTGCCAGCAGGTTCACCGGGACAGGGGGCGAGAATGAGCAGTTCTTC
NA	TRBV13	TRBJ1-2	NA	CASTWGGGRYGYTF	TGTGCCAGCACCTGGGGAGGAGGACGGTATGGCTACACCTTC
NA	TRBV28	TRBJ2-3	TRBD2	CASGTSGRASTDTQYF	TGTGCCAGCGGAACTAGCGGGAGGGCAAGCACAGATACGCAGTATTTT
once	TRBV30	TRBJ2-1	TRBD2	CASAPGLASYNEQFF	TGTGCTTCTGCCCCGGGACTAGCTAGCTACAATGAGCAGTTCTTC
NA	TRBV28	TRBJ1-1	TRBD1	CASSTGGGGAFF	TGTGCCAGCAGTACAGGGGGCGGCGGAGCTTTCTTT
NA	TRBV27	TRBJ1-1	NA	CASSLLAGPAFF	TGTGCCAGCAGTTTATTGGCAGGGCCGGCTTTCTTT
NA	TRBV24-1	TRBJ2-5	TRBD2	CATSETGTSVQETQYF	TGTGCCACCAGTGAGACCGGGACTAGCGTACAAGAGACCCAGTACTTC
NA	TRBV25-1	TRBJ2-1	NA	CASSEYKRSEQFF	TGTGCCAGCAGTGAATATAAGAGGAGTGAGCAGTTCTTC
NA	TRBV15	TRBJ2-1	NA	CATSRAREPYNEQFF	TGTGCCACCAGCAGGGCCCGGGAGCCCTACAATGAGCAGTTCTTC
NA	TRBV6-5	TRBJ1-5	NA	CASSYTGRQPQHF	TGTGCCAGCAGTTACACAGGGCGTCAGCCCCAGCATTTT
NA	TRBV5-4	TRBJ2-1	NA	CASSLEVYSSYNEQFF	TGTGCCAGCAGCTTGGAGGTCTACAGCTCCTACAATGAGCAGTTCTTC
NA	TRBV5-6	TRBJ1-4	NA	CASSDRRYNEKLFF	TGTGCCAGCAGCGACAGGAGATATAATGAAAAACTGTTTTTT
few	TRBV9	TRBJ2-2	TRBD1	CASSLWDRPFKGTGELFF	TGTGCCAGCAGCCTCTGGGACAGGCCTTTTAAGGGCACCGGGGAGCTGTTTTTT
NA	TRBV6-5	TRBJ2-1	NA	CASSYRTGYNEQFF	TGTGCCAGCAGTTACCGGACTGGTTACAATGAGCAGTTCTTC
NA	TRBV6-1	TRBJ2-5	TRBD2	CASSEAALASGQETQYF	TGTGCCAGCAGTGAAGCAGCGTTGGCTAGCGGGCAAGAGACCCAGTACTTC
NA	TRBV11-2	TRBJ1-6	NA	CASSLRPEGNSPLHF	TGTGCCAGCAGCTTAAGACCCGAGGGTAATTCACCCCTCCACTTT
NA	TRBV20-1	TRBJ2-2	NA	CSASTGNTGELFF	TGCAGTGCTAGTACAGGGAACACCGGGGAGCTGTTTTTT
NA	TRBV5-1	TRBJ2-3	TRBD1	CASSLDRGRDTQYF	TGCGCCAGCAGCTTGGACAGGGGGCGGGATACGCAGTATTTT
NA	TRBV27	TRBJ2-5	NA	CASSLFAQVAGETQYF	TGTGCCAGCAGTTTATTCGCTCAGGTTGCGGGAGAGACCCAGTACTTC
once	TRBV18	TRBJ2-2	NA	CASSPSTEGAGELFF	TGTGCCAGCTCACCAAGCACGGAAGGGGCCGGGGAGCTGTTTTTT
once	TRBV10-1	TRBJ2-3	NA	CASSEGSTDTQYF	TGCGCCAGCAGTGAGGGCAGCACAGATACGCAGTATTTT
once	TRBV24-1	TRBJ1-2	TRBD1	CATSDGTGTGTGYTF	TGTGCCACCAGTGATGGCACCGGGACAGGGACTGGCTACACCTTC
few	TRBV6-5	TRBJ1-5	NA	CASRGANQPQHF	TGTGCCAGCAGGGGGGCCAATCAGCCCCAGCATTTT
NA	TRBV10-3	TRBJ1-4	NA	CAISESGGANEKLFF	TGTGCCATCAGTGAGTCGGGGGGGGCCAATGAAAAACTGTTTTTT
once	TRBV5-1	TRBJ1-1	NA	CASSLATEGTEAFF	TGCGCCAGCAGCTTGGCCACTGAGGGCACTGAAGCTTTCTTT
NA	TRBV7-6	TRBJ2-2	NA	CASSLRGSINGELFF	TGTGCCAGCAGCTTACGAGGGAGTATCAACGGGGAGCTGTTTTTT
few	TRBV3-1/TRBV3-2	TRBJ2-1	TRBD2	CASSQGWRGGEQFF	TGTGCCAGCAGCCAAGGATGGCGGGGGGGCGAGCAGTTCTTC
many	TRBV5-1	TRBJ1-6	NA	CASSPGRGSYNSPLHF	TGCGCCAGCAGCCCTGGCCGGGGCTCCTATAATTCACCCCTCCACTTT
NA	TRBV28	TRBJ1-3	NA	CASSFRRTGNTIYF	TGTGCCAGCAGTTTTAGGAGAACTGGAAACACCATATATTTT
NA	TRBV3-1/TRBV3-2	TRBJ1-1	NA	CASSQGSQAFF	TGTGCCAGCAGCCAGGGCTCCCAAGCTTTCTTT
NA	TRBV5-1	TRBJ2-1	TRBD2	CASSLGTINEQFF	TGCGCCAGCAGCCTCGGGACTATCAATGAGCAGTTCTTC
NA	TRBV6-6	TRBJ2-5	TRBD1	CASRLGQSQETQYF	TGTGCCAGCAGACTGGGACAGTCCCAAGAGACCCAGTACTTC
NA	TRBV7-3	TRBJ2-3	TRBD2	CASSISSGDTQYF	TGTGCCAGCAGCATATCTAGCGGCGATACGCAGTATTTT
NA	TRBV19	TRBJ1-1	NA	CASMGARMNTEAFF	TGTGCCAGTATGGGGGCCAGAATGAACACTGAAGCTTTCTTT
NA	TRBV5-5	TRBJ2-2	TRBD1	CASSPTRGLRNTGELFF	TGTGCCAGCAGCCCAACCAGGGGGCTGAGGAACACCGGGGAGCTGTTTTTT
NA	TRBV3-1/TRBV3-2	TRBJ2-7	NA	CASSQRGGGQYF	TGTGCCAGCAGCCAGAGAGGAGGCGGGCAGTACTTC
NA	TRBV28	TRBJ2-5	TRBD1	CASGPRAQGETQYF	TGTGCCAGTGGCCCGAGGGCACAGGGGGAGACCCAGTACTTC